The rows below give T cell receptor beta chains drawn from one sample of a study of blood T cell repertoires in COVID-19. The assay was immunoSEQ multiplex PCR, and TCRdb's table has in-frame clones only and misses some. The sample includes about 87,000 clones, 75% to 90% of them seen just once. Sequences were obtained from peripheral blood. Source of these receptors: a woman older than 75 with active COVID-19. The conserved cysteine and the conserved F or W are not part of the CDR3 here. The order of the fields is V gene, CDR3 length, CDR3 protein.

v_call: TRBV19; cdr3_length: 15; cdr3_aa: ASRSRLTGAGDQPQH
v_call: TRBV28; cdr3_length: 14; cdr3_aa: ASSFSGRASYNEQF
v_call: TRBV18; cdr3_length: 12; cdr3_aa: ASSPRGPNEKLF
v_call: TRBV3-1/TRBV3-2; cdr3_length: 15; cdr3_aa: ASSHPRGGGPGKTQY
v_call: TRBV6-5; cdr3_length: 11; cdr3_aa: AAGQGAVQPQH
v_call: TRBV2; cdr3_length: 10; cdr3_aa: ASSEVVYEQY
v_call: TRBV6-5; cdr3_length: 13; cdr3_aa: ASRRLAGVRNEQF
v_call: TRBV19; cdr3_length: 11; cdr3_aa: ASSVTGSYGYT
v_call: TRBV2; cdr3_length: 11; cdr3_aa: ASSVIVYNEQF
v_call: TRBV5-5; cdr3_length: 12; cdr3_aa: ASSPLGGNYGYT
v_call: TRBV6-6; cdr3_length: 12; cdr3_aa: ASSYDEESYEQY
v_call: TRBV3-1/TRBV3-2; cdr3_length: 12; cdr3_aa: ASSRGGSFGELF
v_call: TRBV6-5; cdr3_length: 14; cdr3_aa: ASSYTGTSVWETQY
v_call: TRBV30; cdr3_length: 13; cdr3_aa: AWMSWRGLSYEQY
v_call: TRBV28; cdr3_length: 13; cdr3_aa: ASSLRLAGVETQY
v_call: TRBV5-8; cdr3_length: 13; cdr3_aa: ASSLGLANSYEQY
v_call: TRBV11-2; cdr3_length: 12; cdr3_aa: ASSRTGDWDEQF
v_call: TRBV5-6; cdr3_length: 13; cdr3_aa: ASSLVGQGIGELF
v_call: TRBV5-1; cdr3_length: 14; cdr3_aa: ASRPGTAQINYGYT
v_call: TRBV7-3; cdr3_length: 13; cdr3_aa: ASSLNSMTQETQY
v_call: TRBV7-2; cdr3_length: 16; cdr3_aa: ASSSRLAGGPVQETQY
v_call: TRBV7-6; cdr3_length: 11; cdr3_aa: ASRQTGGTEAF
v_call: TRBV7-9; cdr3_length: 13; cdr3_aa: ASSEDSISFYEQY
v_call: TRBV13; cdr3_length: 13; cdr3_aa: ASSLGSKGDYGYT
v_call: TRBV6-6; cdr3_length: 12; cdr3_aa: ASSWDRDNYGYT
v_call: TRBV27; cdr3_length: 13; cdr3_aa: ASSLLGQLQETQY
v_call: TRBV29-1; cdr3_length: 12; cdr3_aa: SVEGQGAGQPQH
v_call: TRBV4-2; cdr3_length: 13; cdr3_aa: ASSQEAAGGYEQY
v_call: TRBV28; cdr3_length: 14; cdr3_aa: ASSSTQDRARYGYT
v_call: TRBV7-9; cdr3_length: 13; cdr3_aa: ASRPGLAGYNEQF
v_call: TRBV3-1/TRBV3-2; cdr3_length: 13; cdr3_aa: ASSQLRDRGEKLF
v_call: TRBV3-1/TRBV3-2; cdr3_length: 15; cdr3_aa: ASSQDITGRSDSPLH
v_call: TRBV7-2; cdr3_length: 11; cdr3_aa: GSSGQHTDTQY
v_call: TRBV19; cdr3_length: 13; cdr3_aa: ASSTGYAGANVLT
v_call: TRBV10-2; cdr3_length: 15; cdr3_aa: ASSEPRSRETSYEQY
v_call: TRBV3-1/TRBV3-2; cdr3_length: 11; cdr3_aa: ASSPTGNSPLH
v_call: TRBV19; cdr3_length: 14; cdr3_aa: ASTRSTTGLGNTIY
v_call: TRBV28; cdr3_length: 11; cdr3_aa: ASSLEFNYGYT
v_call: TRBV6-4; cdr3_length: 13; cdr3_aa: ASSDDPDRGNEQF
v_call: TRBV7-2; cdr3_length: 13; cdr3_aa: ASSLGGGHNSPLH
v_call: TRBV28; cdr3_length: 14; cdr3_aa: ASSGGYGASNQPQH
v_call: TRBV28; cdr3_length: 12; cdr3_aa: ASRGQGVYYGYT
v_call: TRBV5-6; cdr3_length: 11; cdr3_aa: ASSEGLRSPLH
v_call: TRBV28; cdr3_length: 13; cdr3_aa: ASSLGPQGVGELF
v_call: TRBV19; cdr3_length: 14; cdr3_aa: ASSIGNDRVNQPQH
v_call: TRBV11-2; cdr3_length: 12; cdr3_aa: ASSLRGPAYEQY
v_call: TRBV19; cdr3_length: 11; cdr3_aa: ASSSNRNTEAF
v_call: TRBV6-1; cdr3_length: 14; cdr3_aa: ASSEATGARNEKLF
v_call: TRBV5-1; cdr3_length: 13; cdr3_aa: ASSFSGKSYNEQF
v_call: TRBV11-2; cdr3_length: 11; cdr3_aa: ASSLAQGGTQY
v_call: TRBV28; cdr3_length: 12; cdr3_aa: ASRSGVVNYGYT
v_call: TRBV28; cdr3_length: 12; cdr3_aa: ASSLGQNNQPQH
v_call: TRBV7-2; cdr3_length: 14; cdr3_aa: ASSPPSGVGRNEQF
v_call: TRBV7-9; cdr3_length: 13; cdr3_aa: ASSLMTGSGNTIY
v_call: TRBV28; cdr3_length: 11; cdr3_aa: ASSFRGSYGYT
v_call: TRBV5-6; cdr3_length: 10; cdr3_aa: ASSRRAQPQH
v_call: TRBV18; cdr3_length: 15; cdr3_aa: ASSPIVARSGYNEQF
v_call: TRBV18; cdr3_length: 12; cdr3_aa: ASSPTGAVQPQH
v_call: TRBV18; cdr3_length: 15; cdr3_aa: ASSPRGLAGRTDTQY